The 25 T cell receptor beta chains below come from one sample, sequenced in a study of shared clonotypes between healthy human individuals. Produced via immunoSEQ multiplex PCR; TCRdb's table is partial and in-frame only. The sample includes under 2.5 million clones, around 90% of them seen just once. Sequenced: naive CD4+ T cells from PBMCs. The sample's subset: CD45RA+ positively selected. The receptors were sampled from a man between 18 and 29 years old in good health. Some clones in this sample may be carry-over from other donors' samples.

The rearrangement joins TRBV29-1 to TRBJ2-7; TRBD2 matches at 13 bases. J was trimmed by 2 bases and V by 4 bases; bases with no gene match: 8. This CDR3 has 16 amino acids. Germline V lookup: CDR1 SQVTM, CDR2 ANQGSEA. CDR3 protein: CSVVSPLAGGPYEQYF. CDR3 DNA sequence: TGCAGCGTTGTAAGCCCACTAGCGGGAGGGCCCTACGAGCAGTACTTC.

CDR3 sequence (DNA): TGTGCCAGTAGTGAGGGACAGGGTATTTATAGCAATCAGCCCCAGCATTTT. Protein product: CASSEGQGIYSNQPQHF. This chain uses TRBV19 with TRBJ1-5, with 9 bases that match TRBD1. Germline values: CDR1 LNHDA, CDR2 SQIVND (reference sequence). This CDR3 has 17 amino acids. Trimming removed 5 bases from V and 0 bases from J; junction bases left unmatched: 8.

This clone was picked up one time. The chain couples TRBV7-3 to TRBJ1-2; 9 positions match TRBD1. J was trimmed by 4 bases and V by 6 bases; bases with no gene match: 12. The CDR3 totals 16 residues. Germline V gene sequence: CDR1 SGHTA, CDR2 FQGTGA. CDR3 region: CASSLTSTDRGYGYTF. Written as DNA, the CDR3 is TGTGCCAGCAGTCTCACGTCAACGGACAGGGGCTATGGCTACACCTTC.

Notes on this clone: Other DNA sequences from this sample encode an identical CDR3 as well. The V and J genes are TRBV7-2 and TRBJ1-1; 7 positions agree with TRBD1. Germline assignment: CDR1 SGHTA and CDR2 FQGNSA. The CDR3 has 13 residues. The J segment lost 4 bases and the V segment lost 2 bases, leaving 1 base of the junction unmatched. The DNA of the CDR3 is TGTGCCAGCAGCTTATCAGGGGGCACTGAAGCTTTCTTT. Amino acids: CASSLSGGTEAFF.

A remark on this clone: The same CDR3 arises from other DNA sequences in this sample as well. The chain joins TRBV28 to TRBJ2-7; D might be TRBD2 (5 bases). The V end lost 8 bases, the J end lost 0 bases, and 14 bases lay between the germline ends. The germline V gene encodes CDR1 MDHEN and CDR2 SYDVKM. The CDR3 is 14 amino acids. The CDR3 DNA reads TGTGCCAGCTCCCTAGCCGGTTCCTCCTACGAGCAGTACTTC. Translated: CASSLAGSSYEQYF.

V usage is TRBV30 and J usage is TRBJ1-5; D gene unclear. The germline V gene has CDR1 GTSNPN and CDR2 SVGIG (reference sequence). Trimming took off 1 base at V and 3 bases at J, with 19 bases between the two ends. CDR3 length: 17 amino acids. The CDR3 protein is CAWSGDGRRWSNQPQHF. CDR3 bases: TGTGCCTGGAGTGGTGACGGACGGAGGTGGTCCAATCAGCCCCAGCATTTT. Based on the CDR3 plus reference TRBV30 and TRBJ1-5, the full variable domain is SQTIHQWPATLVQPVGSPLSLECTVEGTSNPNLYWYRQAAGRGLQLLFYSVGIGQISSEVPQNLSASRPQDRQFILSSKKLLLSDSGFYLCAWSGDGRRWSNQPQHFGDGTRLSIL.

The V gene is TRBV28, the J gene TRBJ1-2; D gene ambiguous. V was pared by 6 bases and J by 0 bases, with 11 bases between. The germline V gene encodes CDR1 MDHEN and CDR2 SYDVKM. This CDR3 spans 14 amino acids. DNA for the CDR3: TGTGCCAGCAGGCTATCGCAAGCTAACTATGGCTACACCTTC. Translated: CASRLSQANYGYTF.

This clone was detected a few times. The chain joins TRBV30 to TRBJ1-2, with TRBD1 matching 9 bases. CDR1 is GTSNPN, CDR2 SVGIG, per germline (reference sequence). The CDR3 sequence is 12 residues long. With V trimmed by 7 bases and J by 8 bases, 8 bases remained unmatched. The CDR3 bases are TGTGCCTCCACAGGGGGCGAAGAGGGCTACACCTTC. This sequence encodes CASTGGEEGYTF.

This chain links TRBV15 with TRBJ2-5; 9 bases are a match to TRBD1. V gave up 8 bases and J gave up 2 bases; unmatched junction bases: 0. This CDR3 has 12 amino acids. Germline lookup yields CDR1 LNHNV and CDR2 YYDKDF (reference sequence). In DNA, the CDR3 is TGTGCCACCGGACAGGGGCAAGAGACCCAGTACTTC. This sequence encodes CATGQGQETQYF. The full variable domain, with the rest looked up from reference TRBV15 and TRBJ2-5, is DAMVIQNPRYQVTQFGKPVTLSCSQTLNHNVMYWYQQKSSQAPKLLFHYYDKDFNNEADTPDNFQSRRPNTSFCFLDIRSPGLGDTAMYLCATGQGQETQYFGPGTRLLVL.

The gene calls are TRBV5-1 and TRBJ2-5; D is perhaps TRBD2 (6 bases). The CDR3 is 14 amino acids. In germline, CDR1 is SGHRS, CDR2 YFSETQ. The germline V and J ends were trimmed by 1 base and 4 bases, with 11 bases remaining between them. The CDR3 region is CASSLFAGLETQYF. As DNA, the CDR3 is TGCGCCAGCAGCTTGTTCGCGGGACTAGAGACCCAGTACTTC.

The CDR3 here is CASSLLRGGVHEQYF. CDR3 in DNA: TGTGCCAGCAGTTTACTCCGTGGGGGGGTCCACGAGCAGTACTTC. J is TRBJ2-7 and V is TRBV27; 7 bases agree with TRBD2. Germline CDR1 is MNHEY and CDR2 is SMNVEV (reference sequence). The CDR3 has 15 amino acids. V shed 2 bases and J 5 bases; nucleotides not matched to a gene: 9.

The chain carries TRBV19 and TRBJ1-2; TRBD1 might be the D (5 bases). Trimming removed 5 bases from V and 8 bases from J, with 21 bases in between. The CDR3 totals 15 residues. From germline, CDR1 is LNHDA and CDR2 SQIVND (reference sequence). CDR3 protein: CASSVASGLGRGYTF. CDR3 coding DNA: TGTGCCAGTAGTGTCGCCTCAGGGTTGGGACGAGGCTACACCTTC.

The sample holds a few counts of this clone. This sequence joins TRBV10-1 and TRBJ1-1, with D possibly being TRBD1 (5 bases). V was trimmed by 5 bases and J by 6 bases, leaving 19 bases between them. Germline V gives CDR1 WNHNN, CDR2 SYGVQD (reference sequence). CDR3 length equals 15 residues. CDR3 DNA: TGCGCCAGCAGTCGCGGTGGGGCCGAAACGCCTGAAGCTTTCTTT. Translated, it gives CASSRGGAETPEAFF.

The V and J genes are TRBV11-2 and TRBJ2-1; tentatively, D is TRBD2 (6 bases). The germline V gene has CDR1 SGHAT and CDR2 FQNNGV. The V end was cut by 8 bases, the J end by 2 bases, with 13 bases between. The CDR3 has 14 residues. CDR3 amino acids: CASRDLATYNEQFF. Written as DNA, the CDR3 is TGTGCCAGCCGAGACCTAGCGACCTACAATGAGCAGTTCTTC.

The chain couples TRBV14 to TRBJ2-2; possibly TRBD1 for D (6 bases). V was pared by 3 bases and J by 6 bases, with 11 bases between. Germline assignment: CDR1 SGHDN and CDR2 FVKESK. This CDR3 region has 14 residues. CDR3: CASSHLPGAGELFF. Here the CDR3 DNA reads TGTGCCAGCAGCCATCTCCCAGGGGCCGGGGAGCTGTTTTTT.

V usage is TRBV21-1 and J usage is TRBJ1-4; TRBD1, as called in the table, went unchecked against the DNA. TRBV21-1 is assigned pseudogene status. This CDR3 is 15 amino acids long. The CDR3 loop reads CASSTPRDRHEKLFF. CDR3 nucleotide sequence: TGTGCCAGCAGCACCCCCCGGGACAGACATGAAAAACTGTTTTTT.

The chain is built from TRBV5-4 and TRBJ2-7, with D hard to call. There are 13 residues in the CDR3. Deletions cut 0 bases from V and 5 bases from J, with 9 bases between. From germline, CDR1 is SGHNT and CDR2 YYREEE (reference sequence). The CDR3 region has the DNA TGTGCCAGCAGCTTGGACCAGGTCGACGAGCAGTACTTC. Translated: CASSLDQVDEQYF.

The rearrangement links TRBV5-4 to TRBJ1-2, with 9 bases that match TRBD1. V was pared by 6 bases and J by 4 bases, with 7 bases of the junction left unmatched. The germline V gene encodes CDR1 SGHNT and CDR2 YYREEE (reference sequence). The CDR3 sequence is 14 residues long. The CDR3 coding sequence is TGTGCCAGCACCACAGGGGACAGGGTCTATGGCTACACCTTC. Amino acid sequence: CASTTGDRVYGYTF.

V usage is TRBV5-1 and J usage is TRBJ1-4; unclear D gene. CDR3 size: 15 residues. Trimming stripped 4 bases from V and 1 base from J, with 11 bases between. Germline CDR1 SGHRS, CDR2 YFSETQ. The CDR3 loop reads CASSPVPGTNEKLFF. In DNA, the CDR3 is TGCGCCAGCAGCCCGGTGCCAGGAACTAATGAAAAACTGTTTTTT.

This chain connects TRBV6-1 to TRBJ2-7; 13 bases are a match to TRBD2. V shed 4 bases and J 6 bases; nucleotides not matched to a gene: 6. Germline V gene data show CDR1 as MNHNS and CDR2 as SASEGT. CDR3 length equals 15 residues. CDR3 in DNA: TGTGCCAGCAGTGGTGGACTAGCGGGAGTAAGCGAGCAGTACTTC. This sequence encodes CASSGGLAGVSEQYF.

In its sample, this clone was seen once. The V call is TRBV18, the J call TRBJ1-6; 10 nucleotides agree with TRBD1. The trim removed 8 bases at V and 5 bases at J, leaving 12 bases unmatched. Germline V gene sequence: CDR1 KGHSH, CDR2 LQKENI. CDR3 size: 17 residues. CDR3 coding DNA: TGTGCCAGCACGAGCCAGCTCGGGACAGGGGATAATTCACCCCTCCACTTT. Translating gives CASTSQLGTGDNSPLHF.

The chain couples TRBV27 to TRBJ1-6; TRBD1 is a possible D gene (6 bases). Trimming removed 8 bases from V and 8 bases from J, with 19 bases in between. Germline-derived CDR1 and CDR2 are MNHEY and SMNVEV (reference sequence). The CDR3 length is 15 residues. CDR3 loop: CASGDSGERYSPLHF. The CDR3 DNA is TGTGCCAGCGGGGACTCAGGGGAAAGGTATTCACCCCTCCACTTT.

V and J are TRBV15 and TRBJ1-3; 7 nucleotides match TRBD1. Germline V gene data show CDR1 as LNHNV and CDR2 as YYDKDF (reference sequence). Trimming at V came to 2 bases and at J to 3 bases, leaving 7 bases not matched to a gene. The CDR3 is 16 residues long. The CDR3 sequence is CATSRQRTGGGNTIYF. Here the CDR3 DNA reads TGTGCCACCAGCAGACAAAGGACAGGCGGTGGAAACACCATATATTTT.

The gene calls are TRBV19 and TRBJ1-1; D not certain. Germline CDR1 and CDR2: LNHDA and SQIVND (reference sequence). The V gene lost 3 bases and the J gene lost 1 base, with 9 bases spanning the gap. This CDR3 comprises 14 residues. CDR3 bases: TGTGCCAGTAGTATCATAGGGAGGAACACTGAAGCTTTCTTT. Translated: CASSIIGRNTEAFF.

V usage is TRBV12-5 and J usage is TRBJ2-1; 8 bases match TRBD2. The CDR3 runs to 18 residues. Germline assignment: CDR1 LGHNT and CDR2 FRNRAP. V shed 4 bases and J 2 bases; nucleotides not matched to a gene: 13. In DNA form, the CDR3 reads TGTGCTAGTGGTTCCCGCCTGACCCTTAGCGGGACCTACAATGAGCAGTTCTTC. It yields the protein CASGSRLTLSGTYNEQFF.